This TCR beta chain comes out of a study of OX40 agonist ivuxolimab in advanced cancers. Study-level background: One patient with hepatocellular carcinoma and two with cutaneous melanoma, three in all, had partial responses.

Study-wide points: Partial responders receiving 0.1-3.0 mg/kg showed among the lowest clonal expansion.

Autoimmune disease history or systemic immunosuppression meant exclusion. Turning to this clone: No antigen is known for it.

Sequencing was performed with immunoSEQ multiplex PCR; in TCRdb, only in-frame clones are kept and a portion is missing. In the table there are about 96,000 clones, 90% of which are singletons. This TCR was recovered from an adult with an advanced solid tumor such as melanoma, head and neck, liver or kidney cancer. The sequencing here drew on CD4+ or CD8+ T cells sorted from blood, taken in a trial of the OX40 agonist ivuxolimab.

The CDR3 DNA reads TGTGCCAGCAGCCCCAGAACGGTGAACACTGAAGCTTTCTTT. Translation: CASSPRTVNTEAFF. The rearrangement links TRBV11-3 to TRBJ1-1; D gene ambiguous. V shed 5 bases and J shed 0 bases, with 10 bases lying between them. The CDR3 sequence is 14 residues long. The germline V gene encodes CDR1 SGHNT and CDR2 YENEEA.